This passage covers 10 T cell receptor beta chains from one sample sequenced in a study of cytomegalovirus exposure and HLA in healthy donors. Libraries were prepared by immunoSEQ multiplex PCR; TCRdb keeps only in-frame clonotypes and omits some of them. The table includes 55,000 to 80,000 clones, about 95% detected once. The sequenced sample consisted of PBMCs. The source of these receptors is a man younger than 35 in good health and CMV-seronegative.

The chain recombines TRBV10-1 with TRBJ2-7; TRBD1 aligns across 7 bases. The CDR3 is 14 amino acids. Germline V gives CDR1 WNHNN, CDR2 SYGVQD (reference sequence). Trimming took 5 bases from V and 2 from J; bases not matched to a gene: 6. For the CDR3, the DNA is TGCGCCAGCAGTAAGCCGGGACAGCCCTACGAGCAGTACTTC. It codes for CASSKPGQPYEQYF.

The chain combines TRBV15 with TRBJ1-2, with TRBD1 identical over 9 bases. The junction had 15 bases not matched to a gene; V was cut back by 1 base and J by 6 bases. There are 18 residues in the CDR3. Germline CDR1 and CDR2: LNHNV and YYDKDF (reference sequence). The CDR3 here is CATSRVVSGQGSFDGYTF. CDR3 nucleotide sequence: TGTGCCACCAGCAGAGTAGTTTCAGGACAGGGGAGTTTTGATGGCTACACCTTC.

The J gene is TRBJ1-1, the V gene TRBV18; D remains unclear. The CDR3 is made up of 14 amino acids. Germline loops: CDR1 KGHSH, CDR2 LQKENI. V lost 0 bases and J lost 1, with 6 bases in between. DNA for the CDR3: TGTGCCAGCTCACCACCTAAAGCGAACACTGAAGCTTTCTTT. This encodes CASSPPKANTEAFF.

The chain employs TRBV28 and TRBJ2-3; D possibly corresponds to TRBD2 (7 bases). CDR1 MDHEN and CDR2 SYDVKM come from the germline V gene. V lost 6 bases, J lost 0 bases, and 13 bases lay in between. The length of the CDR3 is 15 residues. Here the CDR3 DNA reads TGTGCCAGCAGGGGGCCGGGGGGCAGCACAGATACGCAGTATTTT. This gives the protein CASRGPGGSTDTQYF.

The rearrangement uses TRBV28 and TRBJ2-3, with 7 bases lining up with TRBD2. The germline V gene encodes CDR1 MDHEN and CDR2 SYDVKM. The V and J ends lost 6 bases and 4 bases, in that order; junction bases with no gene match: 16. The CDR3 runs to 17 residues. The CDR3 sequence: CASSSTLRGEKPDTQYF. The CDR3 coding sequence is TGTGCCAGCAGCTCCACCCTTCGGGGGGAGAAGCCAGATACGCAGTATTTT.

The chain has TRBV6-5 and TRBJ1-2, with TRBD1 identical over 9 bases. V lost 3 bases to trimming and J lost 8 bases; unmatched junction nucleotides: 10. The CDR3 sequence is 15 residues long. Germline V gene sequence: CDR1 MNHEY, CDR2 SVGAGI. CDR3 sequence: CASSYSGDRASGYTF. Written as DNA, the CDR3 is TGTGCCAGCAGTTATTCTGGGGACAGGGCGAGCGGCTACACCTTC.

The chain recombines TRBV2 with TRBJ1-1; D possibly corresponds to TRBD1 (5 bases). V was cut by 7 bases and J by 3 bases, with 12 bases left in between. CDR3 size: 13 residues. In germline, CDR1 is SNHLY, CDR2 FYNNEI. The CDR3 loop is CASNPGGDTEAFF. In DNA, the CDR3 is TGTGCCAGCAACCCGGGGGGGGACACTGAAGCTTTCTTT.

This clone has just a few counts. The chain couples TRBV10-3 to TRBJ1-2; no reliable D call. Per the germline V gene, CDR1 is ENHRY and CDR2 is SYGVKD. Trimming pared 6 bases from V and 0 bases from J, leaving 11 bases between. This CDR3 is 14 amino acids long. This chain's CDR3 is CAISGDTSNYGYTF. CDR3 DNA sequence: TGTGCCATCAGCGGGGATACCTCTAACTATGGCTACACCTTC.

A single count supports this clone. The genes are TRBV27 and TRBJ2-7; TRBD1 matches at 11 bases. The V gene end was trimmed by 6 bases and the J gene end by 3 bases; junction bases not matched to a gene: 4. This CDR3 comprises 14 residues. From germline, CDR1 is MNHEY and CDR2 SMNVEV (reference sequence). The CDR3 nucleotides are TGTGCCAGCAGCTCCGGGACAGGGGGCTACGAGCAGTACTTC. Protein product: CASSSGTGGYEQYF.

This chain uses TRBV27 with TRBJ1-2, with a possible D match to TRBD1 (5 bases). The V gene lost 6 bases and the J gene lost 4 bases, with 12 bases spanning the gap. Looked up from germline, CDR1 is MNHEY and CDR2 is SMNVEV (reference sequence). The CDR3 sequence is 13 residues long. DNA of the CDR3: TGTGCCAGCAGCGACAGCACCTTCTATGGCTACACCTTC. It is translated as CASSDSTFYGYTF.